This T cell receptor (beta chain) originates from a study of blood T cell repertoires in COVID-19. Repertoires were generated with immunoSEQ multiplex PCR, while TCRdb's copy carries only in-frame clones and drops some. The top ten clones hold 15% to 20% of a sample with about 100,000 clones, over 80% of them seen once. The CDR3 spans 16 residues. The germline CDR1 and CDR2 sequences are KGHDR and SFDVKD. Deletions cut 3 bases from V and 0 bases from J, with 10 bases between. Material: peripheral blood. This receptor was obtained from a man in his fifties with acute or convalescent COVID-19. This chain joins TRBV24-1 and TRBJ1-4, with TRBD1 as a possible D gene (5 bases). The DNA of the CDR3 is TGTGCCACCAGTGATGCCAGGGCTTCAACTAATGAAAAACTGTTTTTT. This encodes CATSDARASTNEKLFF.